Each of the 20 T cell receptor beta chains below was sequenced from the same sample in a study of vaccination effects on CD4 cells after COVID-19. This table comes from immunoSEQ multiplex PCR, and its TCRdb copy is limited to in-frame clones, with some not included. The sample shows about 66,000 clones, about 74% of them seen only once. These receptors have no known antigen. Around day 10 of culture, CD4+ T cells were separated out. Participants were given two doses of BNT162b2 or mRNA-1273 vaccine. The specimen comprised CD4+ T cells from PBMCs cultured without peptide, sampled after COVID-19 vaccination. These receptors were taken from a human donor who received a COVID-19 vaccine.

This sequence joins TRBV14 and TRBJ2-2; 7 nucleotides agree with TRBD1. The V segment lost 4 bases and the J segment 6 bases; nucleotides outside the gene matches: 8. The length of the CDR3 is 15 residues. CDR1 is SGHDN and CDR2 is FVKESK in the germline V gene. The CDR3 is CASSPLAGGAGELFF. The CDR3 bases are TGTGCCAGCAGCCCTCTGGCAGGGGGTGCCGGGGAGCTGTTTTTT.

This chain connects TRBV24-1 to TRBJ2-6, with D possibly being TRBD1 or TRBD2 (6 bases each). Trimming cost V 4 bases and J 2 bases, with 8 bases left between them. CDR1 is KGHDR and CDR2 is SFDVKD in the germline V gene. The length of the CDR3 is 15 residues. CDR3 amino acids: CATSEGGPGANVLTF. The CDR3 bases are TGTGCCACCAGTGAAGGGGGGCCTGGGGCCAACGTCCTGACTTTC.

In its sample, this clone was seen once. The gene calls are TRBV6-5 and TRBJ1-2; D is unresolved. This CDR3 contains 13 residues. The V end lost 4 bases, the J end lost 2 bases, and 8 bases lay between the germline ends. The germline V gene has CDR1 MNHEY and CDR2 SVGAGI. CDR3 amino acids: CASSFSANYGYTF. The CDR3 DNA reads TGTGCCAGCAGTTTTTCAGCGAACTATGGCTACACCTTC.

The chain combines TRBV5-1 with TRBJ2-3, with D unclear. Germline values: CDR1 SGHRS, CDR2 YFSETQ. The CDR3 extends over 16 amino acids. V gave up 1 base and J gave up 2 bases, with 14 bases separating them. DNA for the CDR3: TGCGCCAGCAGCTTGCTGGTTAATCTCCCCACAGATACGCAGTATTTT. Its protein is CASSLLVNLPTDTQYF.

A few counts support this clone. J is TRBJ1-2 and V is TRBV20-1, with D unresolved. The CDR3 runs to 11 residues. V dropped 2 bases and J dropped 8 bases, with 9 bases sitting between them. Germline V CDR1 and CDR2: DFQATT, SNEGSKA (reference sequence). CDR3 amino acids: CSARQVLGYTF. The CDR3 coding sequence is TGCAGTGCTAGACAGGTTTTGGGCTACACCTTC.

The table lists this clone with a count of one. CDR3 region: CASTQGASRGETQYF. CDR3 DNA sequence: TGTGCCAGCACCCAGGGGGCCTCCCGGGGAGAGACCCAGTACTTC. The rearrangement links TRBV2 to TRBJ2-5; 8 positions match TRBD1. J gave up 4 bases and V 7 bases, and 11 bases lay outside the gene matches. The CDR3 sequence is 15 residues long. In germline, CDR1 is SNHLY, CDR2 FYNNEI.

This chain joins TRBV5-1 and TRBJ2-4; D not certain. The CDR3 has 12 amino acids. V was pared by 0 bases and J by 10 bases, with 8 bases between. Germline V gene lookup returns CDR1 SGHRS and CDR2 YFSETQ. CDR3 in amino acids: CASSLDQKIQYF. The CDR3 coding sequence is TGCGCCAGCAGCTTGGACCAGAAAATTCAGTACTTC.

V and J are TRBV9 and TRBJ2-3; D is perhaps TRBD1 (6 bases). CDR3 length: 15 residues. V lost 0 bases and J 0 bases, leaving 8 bases between the germline ends. Germline CDR1 and CDR2: SGDLS and YYNGEE. The chain's CDR3 is CASSVGGGSTDTQYF. The CDR3 nucleotides are TGTGCCAGCAGCGTAGGAGGGGGAAGCACAGATACGCAGTATTTT.

This CDR3 reads CASSAYRGSVETQYF. The CDR3 DNA sequence: TGTGCCAGCAGCGCGTACAGGGGTTCCGTAGAGACCCAGTACTTC. The chain uses TRBV7-3 and TRBJ2-5, with 7 bases identical to TRBD1. V trimming: 5 bases; J trimming: 4 bases; junction bases outside the gene matches: 10. From germline, CDR1 is SGHTA and CDR2 FQGTGA. The CDR3 totals 15 residues. Drawing the rest from reference TRBV7-3 and TRBJ2-5, the complete variable domain is GAGVSQTPSNKVTEKGKYVELRCDPISGHTALYWYRQSLGQGPEFLIYFQGTGAADDSGLPNDRFFAVRPEGSVSTLKIQRTERGDSAVYLCASSAYRGSVETQYFGPGTRLLVL.

The chain joins TRBV7-9 to TRBJ2-1; 9 bases fit TRBD1. The length of the CDR3 is 15 residues. Trimming at V came to 6 bases and at J to 6 bases, leaving 9 bases not matched to a gene. The germline V gene encodes CDR1 SEHNR and CDR2 FQNEAQ (reference sequence). In DNA, the CDR3 is TGTGCCAGCAGGCCCACAGGGGGCGGTTTCAATGAGCAGTTCTTC. Protein product: CASRPTGGGFNEQFF.

This clone was seen only a few times. The chain couples TRBV7-2 to TRBJ1-6; D is undetermined. The CDR3 spans 15 residues. The germline V gene has CDR1 SGHTA and CDR2 FQGNSA. V lost 7 bases to trimming and J lost 7 bases, with 17 bases between them. This CDR3 reads CASTPIPISNSPLHF. The CDR3 nucleotides read TGTGCCAGCACCCCAATCCCCATTTCCAATTCACCCCTCCACTTT.

The V gene is TRBV24-1, the J gene TRBJ1-5; D is ambiguous. CDR3 length equals 14 residues. V was shortened by 3 bases and J by 9 bases, with 14 bases between the two germline ends. Germline CDR1 reads KGHDR; CDR2 reads SFDVKD. The CDR3 DNA is TGTGCCACCAGTGATGGCCAGGTCTTTTGGCCCCAGCATTTT. It translates to CATSDGQVFWPQHF.

This chain joins TRBV9 and TRBJ2-3; 9 bases line up with TRBD1. V was pared by 1 base and J by 1 base, with 4 bases of the junction left unmatched. The CDR3 extends over 16 amino acids. CDR1 and CDR2 (germline): SGDLS, YYNGEE. This chain's CDR3 is CASSVYWTGGTDTQYF. CDR3 bases: TGTGCCAGCAGCGTATACTGGACAGGGGGCACAGATACGCAGTATTTT.

The rearrangement joins TRBV6-5 to TRBJ2-3; D is ambiguous. This CDR3 region has 13 residues. CDR1 and CDR2 from the germline V gene are MNHEY and SVGAGI. V lost 6 bases and J lost 4, with 11 bases in between. CDR3 sequence: CASSAGVADTQYF. CDR3 DNA sequence: TGTGCCAGCAGCGCAGGAGTGGCAGATACGCAGTATTTT.

The rearrangement uses TRBV6-5 and TRBJ1-4, with 9 nucleotides matching TRBD1. The J segment lost 7 bases and the V segment lost 4 bases, leaving 10 bases of the junction unmatched. This CDR3 comprises 16 residues. CDR1 is MNHEY, CDR2 SVGAGI, per germline. The CDR3 DNA sequence: TGTGCCAGCAGTTTACTGACCGGGACAGGGTCTGAAAAACTGTTTTTT. The encoded protein is CASSLLTGTGSEKLFF.

The chain is built from TRBV2 and TRBJ2-1; 11 nucleotides match TRBD2. Germline loops: CDR1 SNHLY, CDR2 FYNNEI. J gave up 7 bases and V 7 bases, and 6 bases lay outside the gene matches. The CDR3 has 14 amino acids. The CDR3 reads CASMAVAGGNEQFF. CDR3 coding DNA: TGTGCCAGCATGGCGGTAGCGGGGGGGAATGAGCAGTTCTTC. The variable domain in full, completed from reference TRBV2 and TRBJ2-1, reads EPEVTQTPSHQVTQMGQEVILRCVPISNHLYFYWYRQILGQKVEFLVSFYNNEISEKSEIFDDQFSVERPDGSNFTLKIRSTKLEDSAMYFCASMAVAGGNEQFFGPGTRLTVL.

The chain carries TRBV24-1 and TRBJ1-1; D unresolved. Germline-derived CDR1 and CDR2 are KGHDR and SFDVKD. V was trimmed by 4 bases and J by 3 bases, leaving 5 bases between them. This CDR3 spans 12 amino acids. The CDR3 DNA reads as TGTGCCACCAGTGACCGGGACACTGAAGCTTTCTTT. Translation: CATSDRDTEAFF.

The chain recombines TRBV4-1 with TRBJ2-1, with TRBD1 identical over 8 bases. Germline V gene sequence: CDR1 MGHRA, CDR2 YSYEKL. The trim removed 1 base at V and 2 bases at J, leaving 4 bases unmatched. The CDR3 runs 16 residues. Written as DNA, the CDR3 is TGCGCCAGCAGCCAAGGACTGACAGGGGCCTACAATGAGCAGTTCTTC. Translation: CASSQGLTGAYNEQFF.

J is TRBJ1-1 and V is TRBV12-3 or TRBV12-4, with TRBD1 matching over 7 bases. This CDR3 comprises 13 residues. V was pared by 7 bases and J by 4 bases, with 6 bases of the junction left unmatched. In DNA form, the CDR3 reads TGTGCCAGCATTCTGACAGGGTTCACTGAAGCTTTCTTT. It yields the protein CASILTGFTEAFF.

This chain connects TRBV5-1 to TRBJ2-7, with D perhaps TRBD1 (5 bases). With 0 bases removed from V and 6 bases from J, the gap between germline ends came to 13 bases. Germline lookup yields CDR1 SGHRS and CDR2 YFSETQ. This CDR3 region has 14 residues. The DNA of the CDR3 is TGCGCCAGCAGCTTGGGAGAAGACAGACGCGAGCAGTACGTC. It is translated as CASSLGEDRREQYV.